The source of this TCR beta chain is a study of human T cells and chemical hapten exposure. Study as a whole: Minor pooled library volume differences mainly drove per-sample TCR yield variation.

Study-level results: TCRs above 1 in 1000 frequency stayed constant with DPC sensitization.

The V gene lost 5 bases and the J gene lost 0 bases, with 11 bases spanning the gap. The CDR3 is made up of 16 amino acids. Per germline, CDR1 MDHEN and CDR2 SYDVKM. Described time point: healthy volunteer bleed at 2 weeks. It was unfractionated whole blood from which total RNA was extracted. This clonotype has only a few counts. The target antigen is unknown. Separate cDNA molecules received unique molecular identifiers, which the library attached to them. Under the authors' procedure: Per sample, the median was 95,638 TCRs, with values from approximately 25,000 to 650,000. Using its own MiXCR run on the RACE reads, TCRdb lists one record per CDR3 protein. Clone size and V and J calls follow TCRdb, not the original study. The sample yields more than 70,000 distinct CDR3 sequences, roughly 8% seen once.

This chain links TRBV28 with TRBJ2-6; D possibly corresponds to TRBD1 (5 bases). This clonotype originated in a female donor in good health. Some clones in this sample may be carry-over from other donors' samples. Sequencing was carried out using whole blood. CDR3 sequence: CASSPTGRSGANVLTF. The CDR3 DNA follows: TGTGCCAGCAGTCCAACAGGTCGCTCTGGGGCCAACGTCCTGACTTTC.